The 8 T cell receptor beta chains below come from one sample, sequenced in a study of cytomegalovirus exposure and HLA in healthy donors. The PCR made use of 60 Vbeta and 13 Jbeta primers. The protocol was immunoSEQ multiplex PCR, while the TCRdb copy is restricted to in-frame clones and leaves out a portion. The sample yields hundreds of thousands of clones, roughly 68% seen once. The sequenced sample consisted of PBMCs. Receptors were obtained from a man aged 35 to 55 in good health and CMV-seropositive.

This chain links TRBV29-1 with TRBJ1-4; D not certain. V was pared by 0 bases and J by 9 bases, with 11 bases between. CDR1 SQVTM and CDR2 ANQGSEA come from the germline V gene. The CDR3 consists of 13 residues. The CDR3 DNA follows: TGCAGCGTTGAAGATAATTCAGGTCAAAAACTGTTTTTT. Its translation is CSVEDNSGQKLFF. The full variable domain, its missing parts supplied by reference TRBV29-1 and TRBJ1-4, is SAVISQKPSRDICQRGTSLTIQCQVDSQVTMMFWYRQQPGQSLTLIATANQGSEATYESGFVIDKFPISRPNLTFSTLTVSNMSPEDSSIYLCSVEDNSGQKLFFGSGTQLSVL.

The chain is built from TRBV15 and TRBJ1-5; 7 nucleotides match TRBD1. The germline V gene has CDR1 LNHNV and CDR2 YYDKDF (reference sequence). The ends lost 3 bases at V and 4 bases at J; junction bases unmatched: 3. The CDR3 length is 14 residues. The CDR3 region is CATSSDRANQPQHF. In DNA form, the CDR3 reads TGTGCCACCAGCAGCGACAGGGCTAATCAGCCCCAGCATTTT.

This clone was seen a handful of times. The chain carries TRBV7-2 and TRBJ2-7; 10 bases agree with TRBD1. This CDR3 region has 15 residues. V dropped 1 base and J dropped 3; count of bases not matched to a gene: 3. Germline V gives CDR1 SGHTA, CDR2 FQGNSA. This chain's CDR3 is CASSLVGQGDYEQYF. Here the CDR3 DNA reads TGTGCCAGCAGCTTAGTAGGACAGGGGGACTACGAGCAGTACTTC.

This clone was observed a few times. The rearrangement uses TRBV4-1 and TRBJ1-5; perhaps TRBD1 as D (5 bases). CDR1 and CDR2 (germline): MGHRA, YSYEKL. The CDR3 consists of 17 residues. Trimming removed 6 bases at V and 4 bases at J, with 22 bases between. CDR3 in DNA: TGCGCCAGCAGTAGCGGGGGGAGAGGGGTTGGGAATCAGCCCCAGCATTTT. It is translated as CASSSGGRGVGNQPQHF.

The chain combines TRBV5-4 with TRBJ1-2; D might be TRBD1 (5 bases). This CDR3 comprises 14 residues. Trimming cost V 0 bases and J 5 bases, with 11 bases left between them. Germline V lookup: CDR1 SGHNT, CDR2 YYREEE (reference sequence). CDR3 coding DNA: TGTGCCAGCAGCTTGGGGGGCCTGCCGTATGGCTACACCTTC. It specifies CASSLGGLPYGYTF. Drawing the rest from reference TRBV5-4 and TRBJ1-2, the complete variable domain is ETGVTQSPTHLIKTRGQQVTLRCSSQSGHNTVSWYQQALGQGPQFIFQYYREEENGRGNFPPRFSGLQFPNYSSELNVNALELDDSALYLCASSLGGLPYGYTFGSGTRLTVV.

This clone was detected once. J is TRBJ1-2 and V is TRBV5-1, with 10 bases identical to TRBD1. The CDR3 covers 14 residues. The V gene end was trimmed by 3 bases and the J gene end by 5 bases; junction bases not matched to a gene: 4. The germline gives CDR1 SGHRS, CDR2 YFSETQ. CDR3 nucleotides: TGCGCCAGCAGCTCGACAGGGGGCGAGTATGGCTACACCTTC. Protein product: CASSSTGGEYGYTF. Supplemented by reference TRBV5-1 and TRBJ1-2, the full variable domain reads KAGVTQTPRYLIKTRGQQVTLSCSPISGHRSVSWYQQTPGQGLQFLFEYFSETQRNKGNFPGRFSGRQFSNSRSEMNVSTLELGDSALYLCASSSTGGEYGYTFGSGTRLTVV.

This clone was recorded only once. The V gene is TRBV25-1, the J gene TRBJ2-7, with 11 bases aligning to TRBD2. CDR3 length: 14 residues. CDR1 MGHDK and CDR2 SYGVNS come from the germline V gene. V lost 6 bases, J lost 0 bases, and 1 base stayed unmatched. This CDR3 reads CASSLAGGSYEQYF. In DNA, the CDR3 is TGTGCCAGCAGCCTAGCGGGGGGCTCCTACGAGCAGTACTTC.

In its sample, this clone was seen a few times. The CDR3 DNA reads TGCGCCAGCAGCCAAGGACTACTCCGACGGGACAGAGGCACCGGGGAGCTGTTTTTT. Protein product: CASSQGLLRRDRGTGELFF. The chain links TRBV4-1 to TRBJ2-2; 7 bases map to TRBD1. Germline V gene lookup returns CDR1 MGHRA and CDR2 YSYEKL. This CDR3 has 19 amino acids. J was trimmed by 4 bases and V by 1 base; bases with no gene match: 15.